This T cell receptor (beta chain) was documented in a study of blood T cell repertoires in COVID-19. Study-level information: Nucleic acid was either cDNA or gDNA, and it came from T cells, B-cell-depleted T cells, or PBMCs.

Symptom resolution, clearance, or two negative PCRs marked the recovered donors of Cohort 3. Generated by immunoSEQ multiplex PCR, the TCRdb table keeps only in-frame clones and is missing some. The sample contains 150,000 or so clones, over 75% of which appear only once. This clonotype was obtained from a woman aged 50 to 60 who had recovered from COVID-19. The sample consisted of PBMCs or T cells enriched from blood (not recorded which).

This CDR3 is CAYGGGWSAFF. The CDR3, as DNA: TGTGCATACGGTGGGGGGTGGTCGGCTTTCTTT. The V and J genes are TRBV30 and TRBJ1-1; D is possibly TRBD1 (5 bases). The germline gives CDR1 GTSNPN, CDR2 SVGIG (reference sequence). The CDR3 covers 11 residues.